Presented here are 30 T cell receptor beta chains from one specimen sequenced in a study of blood T cell repertoires in COVID-19. Produced via immunoSEQ multiplex PCR; TCRdb's table is partial and in-frame only. The table records around 250,000 clones, roughly 80% of them present only once. Sequences were obtained from peripheral blood. The receptors here all came from a woman aged 18-29 years with acute or convalescent COVID-19.

This clone has more than one count but fewer than ten. The rearrangement links TRBV7-9 to TRBJ1-1; a weak D match, TRBD1 (6 bases). The V end lost 0 bases, the J end lost 7 bases, and 15 bases lay between the germline ends. Germline CDR1 SEHNR, CDR2 FQNEAQ (reference sequence). The CDR3 is made up of 15 amino acids. CDR3 in amino acids: CASSLASREGGEAFF. The CDR3 nucleotides are TGTGCCAGCAGCTTAGCGAGCAGAGAAGGGGGTGAAGCTTTCTTT.

The chain is built from TRBV15 and TRBJ1-1, with TRBD1 matching 7 bases. The V gene end was trimmed by 7 bases and the J gene end by 1 base; junction bases not matched to a gene: 6. The CDR3 runs to 14 residues. Looked up from germline, CDR1 is LNHNV and CDR2 is YYDKDF (reference sequence). CDR3 amino acids: CATTQTGQNTEAFF. The CDR3 bases are TGTGCCACCACCCAGACAGGGCAGAACACTGAAGCTTTCTTT. The full variable domain, in which reference TRBV15 and TRBJ1-1 provide the parts outside the CDR3, is DAMVIQNPRYQVTQFGKPVTLSCSQTLNHNVMYWYQQKSSQAPKLLFHYYDKDFNNEADTPDNFQSRRPNTSFCFLDIRSPGLGDTAMYLCATTQTGQNTEAFFGQGTRLTVV.

This chain uses TRBV3-1 (or the pseudogene TRBV3-2) with TRBJ2-1; D remains ambiguous. The CDR3 is 15 residues long. The germline V gene encodes CDR1 LGHDT and CDR2 YNNKEL (reference sequence). V was shortened by 4 bases and J by 0 bases, with 10 bases between the two germline ends. The CDR3 reads CASSLQRSSYNEQFF. CDR3 nucleotide sequence: TGTGCCAGCAGCCTTCAAAGGAGCTCCTACAATGAGCAGTTCTTC.

The genes are TRBV7-8 and TRBJ2-1; tentatively, D is TRBD2 (6 bases). Trimming cost V 5 bases and J 5 bases, with 19 bases left between them. CDR1 and CDR2 from the germline V gene are SGHVS and FQNEAQ. CDR3 length: 16 residues. As DNA, the CDR3 is TGTGCCAGCAGCCCTTCGACTAGTCCGTTTAACAATGAGCAGTTCTTC. Translated: CASSPSTSPFNNEQFF.

V gene TRBV10-2 combines with J gene TRBJ1-1; TRBD1 aligns across 8 bases. The CDR3 is 15 amino acids. V shed 5 bases, J shed 1 base, and the junction held 6 bases outside the gene matches. Germline V CDR1 and CDR2: WSHSY, SAAADI. The CDR3 region is CASSWAGGRNTEAFF. DNA for the CDR3: TGCGCCAGCAGTTGGGCAGGGGGCAGGAACACTGAAGCTTTCTTT.

This rearrangement joins TRBV4-3 to TRBJ2-7, with 8 nucleotides matching TRBD1. The CDR3 covers 15 residues. The V gene end was trimmed by 0 bases and the J gene end by 2 bases; junction bases not matched to a gene: 3. Germline-derived CDR1 and CDR2 are LGHNA and YSLEER. The CDR3 nucleotides read TGCGCCAGCAGCCAAGATACAGGGGGGACCTACGAGCAGTACTTC. The encoded protein is CASSQDTGGTYEQYF.

The rearrangement joins TRBV13 to TRBJ2-7; 10 bases map to TRBD1. The V gene end was trimmed by 5 bases and the J gene end by 3 bases; junction bases not matched to a gene: 7. This CDR3 region has 15 residues. Looked up from germline, CDR1 is PRHDT and CDR2 is FYEKMQ (reference sequence). The CDR3 sequence: CASSRKGQGFYEQYF. The CDR3 coding sequence is TGTGCCAGCAGCAGAAAGGGACAGGGGTTCTACGAGCAGTACTTC.

CDR3 residues: CASSLREKLFF. The CDR3 DNA reads TGTGCCAGCAGCTTGCGGGAAAAACTGTTTTTT. The chain couples TRBV5-5 to TRBJ1-4, with no clear D. Germline V lookup: CDR1 SGHKS, CDR2 YYEKEE (reference sequence). Trimming left V 1 base short and J 8 bases short, with 3 bases between. The CDR3 sequence is 11 residues long.

This clone was detected only once. The chain joins TRBV9 to TRBJ1-1; 7 positions match TRBD1. J lost 11 bases, V lost 0 bases, and 16 bases had no gene match. The germline CDR1 and CDR2 sequences are SGDLS and YYNGEE. The CDR3 runs to 16 residues. As DNA, the CDR3 is TGTGCCAGCAGCGTAGAAGGGAGACAGGGCCCGGGGGGGGCTTTCTTT. This codes for CASSVEGRQGPGGAFF.

The chain carries TRBV2 and TRBJ2-2, with 13 bases matching TRBD2. The CDR3 sequence is 16 residues long. V trimming: 6 bases; J trimming: 6 bases; junction bases outside the gene matches: 7. Germline CDR1 and CDR2: SNHLY and FYNNEI. The CDR3 loop is CASRAGLAGDSGELFF. The DNA of the CDR3 is TGTGCCAGCAGAGCTGGACTAGCGGGAGATTCCGGGGAGCTGTTTTTT.

The rearrangement links TRBV29-1 to TRBJ1-4; tentatively, D is TRBD1 (5 bases). V was shortened by 3 bases and J by 7 bases, with 18 bases between the two germline ends. The CDR3 runs to 15 residues. CDR1 is SQVTM, CDR2 ANQGSEA, per germline. DNA of the CDR3: TGCAGCGTTGATGTGGGCGGCAGGGTTGGTGAAAAACTGTTTTTT. It yields the protein CSVDVGGRVGEKLFF.

The V call is TRBV2, the J call TRBJ2-6, with a tentative D call TRBD1 (6 bases). CDR1 and CDR2 (germline): SNHLY, FYNNEI. V was trimmed by 11 bases and J by 4 bases, leaving 15 bases between them. The CDR3 contains 14 residues. This CDR3 is CAGIQGAGANVLTF. Written as DNA, the CDR3 is TGTGCCGGTATACAGGGTGCCGGGGCCAACGTCCTGACTTTC.

The genes are TRBV9 and TRBJ2-1; no reliable D call. The V end lost 0 bases, the J end lost 4 bases, and 11 bases lay between the germline ends. Germline-derived CDR1 and CDR2 are SGDLS and YYNGEE. This CDR3 has 15 residues. This CDR3 is CASSVAILSYNEQFF. The CDR3 DNA sequence: TGTGCCAGCAGCGTAGCGATACTCTCATACAATGAGCAGTTCTTC.

The genes are TRBV29-1 and TRBJ1-5, with unresolved D. The CDR3 runs to 13 residues. The germline V and J ends were trimmed by 4 bases and 2 bases, with 9 bases remaining between them. Germline CDR1 and CDR2: SQVTM and ANQGSEA. The CDR3 DNA is TGCAGCGTTGGACTAGGCGGCAATCAGCCCCAGCATTTT. It translates to CSVGLGGNQPQHF.

The chain employs TRBV7-8 and TRBJ1-2; perhaps TRBD1 as D (5 bases). Germline CDR1 and CDR2: SGHVS and FQNEAQ. V dropped 2 bases and J dropped 6 bases, with 16 bases sitting between them. CDR3 length equals 15 residues. The CDR3 coding sequence is TGTGCCAGCAGCTTAATTGCAACAGGCCAACATGGCTACACCTTC. It translates to CASSLIATGQHGYTF.

The chain is built from TRBV2 and TRBJ1-2, with 8 bases fitting TRBD1. With V trimmed by 6 bases and J by 4 bases, 10 bases remained unmatched. This CDR3 is 15 amino acids long. CDR1 and CDR2 (germline): SNHLY, FYNNEI. This chain's CDR3 is CASSPTGTGLYGYTF. The CDR3 DNA follows: TGTGCCAGCAGCCCCACCGGGACAGGACTCTATGGCTACACCTTC.

The rearrangement links TRBV7-9 to TRBJ2-1; 8 bases align to TRBD2. Germline trimming cut 3 bases from V and 8 bases from J; bases unmatched to any gene: 18. This CDR3 comprises 18 residues. Germline CDR1 is SEHNR and CDR2 is FQNEAQ (reference sequence). CDR3 bases: TGTGCCAGCAGCTTCAACCTGCGTTTAGCGGGGCCGAAAGATGAGCAGTTCTTC. The encoded protein is CASSFNLRLAGPKDEQFF.

The chain employs TRBV6-6 and TRBJ2-3; D gene uncertain. The CDR3 covers 14 residues. CDR1 MNHNY and CDR2 SVGAGI come from the germline V gene (reference sequence). V was pared by 2 bases and J by 0 bases, with 6 bases between. CDR3 coding DNA: TGTGCCAGCAGTTACGACACTAGCACAGATACGCAGTATTTT. Amino acid sequence: CASSYDTSTDTQYF.

The chain carries TRBV6-2 or TRBV6-3 and TRBJ1-1, with 7 bases matching TRBD1. After removal of 2 bases from V and 0 bases from J, the junction contained 12 bases not matched to a gene. This CDR3 region has 18 residues. Germline V gene data show CDR1 as MNHEY and CDR2 as SVGEGT. CDR3 amino acids: CASSYPRGTEFMNTEAFF. In nucleotides, the CDR3 is TGTGCCAGCAGTTACCCTCGTGGGACAGAGTTTATGAACACTGAAGCTTTCTTT.

This chain connects TRBV3-1 (or the pseudogene TRBV3-2) to TRBJ2-2, with TRBD2 matching over 8 bases. CDR3 length: 17 amino acids. CDR1 and CDR2 (germline): LGHDT, YNNKEL (reference sequence). V was clipped by 3 bases and J by 2 bases; unmatched bases: 8. Here the CDR3 DNA reads TGTGCCAGCAGCCACAGCGGGAGAGGATTAAACACCGGGGAGCTGTTTTTT. It codes for CASSHSGRGLNTGELFF.

The J gene is TRBJ1-1, the V gene TRBV9, with 7 bases aligning to TRBD1. This CDR3 comprises 15 residues. V gave up 3 bases and J gave up 0 bases; unmatched junction bases: 5. Germline CDR1 and CDR2: SGDLS and YYNGEE. The CDR3: CASSATGVVNTEAFF. DNA for the CDR3: TGTGCCAGCAGCGCCACAGGGGTTGTGAACACTGAAGCTTTCTTT. The whole variable domain, filled in from reference TRBV9 and TRBJ1-1, reads DSGVTQTPKHLITATGQRVTLRCSPRSGDLSVYWYQQSLDQGLQFLIQYYNGEERAKGNILERFSAQQFPDLHSELNLSSLELGDSALYFCASSATGVVNTEAFFGQGTRLTVV.

The chain links TRBV14 to TRBJ1-2, with a possible D match to TRBD1 (6 bases). CDR1 SGHDN and CDR2 FVKESK come from the germline V gene. Trimming left V 1 base short and J 6 bases short, with 12 bases between. The CDR3 runs to 14 residues. Here the CDR3 reads CASSQVGGHDGYTF. The CDR3 DNA sequence: TGTGCCAGCAGCCAAGTGGGGGGGCACGATGGCTACACCTTC.

This clone was observed a single time. This chain connects TRBV5-4 to TRBJ1-6; possibly TRBD1 for D (5 bases). This CDR3 has 14 residues. Trimming left V 1 base short and J 8 bases short, with 10 bases between. CDR1 and CDR2 (germline): SGHNT, YYREEE (reference sequence). CDR3 sequence reads: CASSLSGIDSPLHF. CDR3 nucleotides: TGTGCCAGCAGCTTGTCAGGGATCGATTCACCCCTCCACTTT. The whole variable domain, filled in from reference TRBV5-4 and TRBJ1-6, reads ETGVTQSPTHLIKTRGQQVTLRCSSQSGHNTVSWYQQALGQGPQFIFQYYREEENGRGNFPPRFSGLQFPNYSSELNVNALELDDSALYLCASSLSGIDSPLHFGNGTRLTVT.

J is TRBJ2-2 and V is TRBV5-1; 8 nucleotides match TRBD2. Looked up from germline, CDR1 is SGHRS and CDR2 is YFSETQ. The CDR3 contains 15 residues. Germline trimming cut 2 bases from V and 7 bases from J; bases unmatched to any gene: 7. Here the CDR3 reads CASSLSLAVVGELFF. The CDR3 DNA follows: TGCGCCAGCAGCTTATCACTAGCGGTGGTCGGGGAGCTGTTTTTT.

The V and J genes are TRBV6-6 and TRBJ2-7, with TRBD2 identical over 10 bases. V shed 6 bases, J shed 4 bases, and the junction held 9 bases outside the gene matches. Per germline, CDR1 MNHNY and CDR2 SVGAGI (reference sequence). This CDR3 region has 15 residues. The CDR3 nucleotides read TGTGCCAGCAGGTACACTAGCGGGGACTCTTACGAGCAGTACTTC. It is translated as CASRYTSGDSYEQYF.

Only one count was recorded for this clone. V is TRBV5-1 and J is TRBJ2-5, with D tentatively TRBD2 (6 bases). Germline CDR1 SGHRS, CDR2 YFSETQ. V lost 7 bases and J lost 4, with 17 bases in between. This CDR3 contains 14 residues. This CDR3 is CASSSMAGLETQYF. The CDR3 region has the DNA TGCGCCAGCTCAAGCATGGCGGGACTAGAGACCCAGTACTTC.

This clone has only one observation. This rearrangement joins TRBV9 to TRBJ1-2; tentative D call: TRBD1 (6 bases). Germline CDR1 and CDR2: SGDLS and YYNGEE. The CDR3 is 16 residues long. Trimming cost V 0 bases and J 5 bases, with 17 bases left between them. The CDR3 region has the DNA TGTGCCAGCAGCGTAGGGGTACAGGGTTATCCGTATGGCTACACCTTC. Translated: CASSVGVQGYPYGYTF.

The chain couples TRBV9 to TRBJ2-6, with D possibly matching TRBD1 (6 bases). CDR1 SGDLS and CDR2 YYNGEE come from the germline V gene. This CDR3 is built from 17 residues. Between the trimmed V and J ends, which lost 1 base and 1 base, there was a span of 12 bases. The CDR3 nucleotides read TGTGCCAGCAGCGTATGGGACACCGAGTCTGGGGCCAACGTCCTGACTTTC. Translation: CASSVWDTESGANVLTF.

This clone was recorded a few times. The CDR3 sequence is CASSIGFFGLAGDGQFF. The CDR3 DNA reads TGTGCCAGTAGTATAGGATTTTTTGGGCTAGCGGGAGACGGGCAGTTCTTC. The chain employs TRBV19 and TRBJ2-1, with 10 bases that match TRBD2. Germline V gene data show CDR1 as LNHDA and CDR2 as SQIVND (reference sequence). Unmatched junction bases numbered 15, after V lost 1 base and J lost 12 bases. The CDR3 has 17 residues.

This chain connects TRBV20-1 to TRBJ1-1; D is uncertain. Trimming pared 3 bases from V and 1 base from J, leaving 6 bases between. Germline CDR1 and CDR2: DFQATT and SNEGSKA (reference sequence). The CDR3 extends over 12 amino acids. CDR3 in amino acids: CSASNWNTEAFF. CDR3 nucleotides: TGCAGTGCTAGTAACTGGAACACTGAAGCTTTCTTT.